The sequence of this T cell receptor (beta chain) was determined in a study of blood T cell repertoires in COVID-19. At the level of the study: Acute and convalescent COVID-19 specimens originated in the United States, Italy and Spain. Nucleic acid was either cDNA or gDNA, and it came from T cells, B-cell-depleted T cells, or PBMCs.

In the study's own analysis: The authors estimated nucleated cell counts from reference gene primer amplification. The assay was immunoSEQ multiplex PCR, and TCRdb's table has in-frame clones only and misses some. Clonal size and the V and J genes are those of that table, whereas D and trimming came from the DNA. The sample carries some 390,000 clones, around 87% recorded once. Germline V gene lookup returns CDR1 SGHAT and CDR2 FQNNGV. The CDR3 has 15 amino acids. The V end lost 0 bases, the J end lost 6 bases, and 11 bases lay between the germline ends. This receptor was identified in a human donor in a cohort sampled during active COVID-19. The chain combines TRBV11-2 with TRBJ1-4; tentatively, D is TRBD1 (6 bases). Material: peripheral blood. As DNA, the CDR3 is TGTGCCAGCAGCTTAGAGGGGGCTGTGTATGAAAAACTGTTTTTT. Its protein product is CASSLEGAVYEKLFF.